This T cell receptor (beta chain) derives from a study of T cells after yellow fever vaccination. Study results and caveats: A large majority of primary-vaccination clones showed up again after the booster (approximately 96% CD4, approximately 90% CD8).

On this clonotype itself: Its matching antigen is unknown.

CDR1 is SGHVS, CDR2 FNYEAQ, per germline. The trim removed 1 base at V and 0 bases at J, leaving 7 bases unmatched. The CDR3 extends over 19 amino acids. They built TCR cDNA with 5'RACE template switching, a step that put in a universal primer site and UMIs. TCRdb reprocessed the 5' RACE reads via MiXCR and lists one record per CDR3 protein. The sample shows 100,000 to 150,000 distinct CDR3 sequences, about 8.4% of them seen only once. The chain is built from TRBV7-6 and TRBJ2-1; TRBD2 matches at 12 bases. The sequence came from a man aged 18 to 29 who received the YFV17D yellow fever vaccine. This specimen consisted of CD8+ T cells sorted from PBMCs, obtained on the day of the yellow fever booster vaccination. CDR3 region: CASSLGLAGAESSYNEQFF. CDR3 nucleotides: TGTGCCAGCAGCTTAGGACTAGCGGGGGCCGAAAGCTCCTACAATGAGCAGTTCTTC.